This T cell receptor (beta chain) stems from a study of technical replicates of blood from a few donors. The assay was immunoSEQ multiplex PCR, and TCRdb's table has in-frame clones only and misses some. The sample contains some 98,000 clones, 90% to 97% of which appear only once. Source material: T cells isolated from PBMCs. This receptor was obtained from a human donor in good health.

CDR3 bases: TGCGCCAGCAGCGGTAAAATCGGACAGGAGAACACCGGGGAGCTGTTTTTT. Protein sequence: CASSGKIGQENTGELFF. The chain is built from TRBV5-1 and TRBJ2-2; 7 nucleotides agree with TRBD1. V lost 4 bases and J lost 1; bases outside the gene matches: 10. The CDR3 consists of 17 residues. Germline V gene sequence: CDR1 SGHRS, CDR2 YFSETQ.